This entry is about one T cell receptor (beta chain). Its antigen is as yet unknown. Germline CDR1 MNHNY, CDR2 SVGAGI (reference sequence). The CDR3 totals 12 residues. V was pared by 8 bases and J by 4 bases, with 9 bases between. Using immunoSEQ multiplex PCR, the repertoire was profiled, and TCRdb retains in-frame clones only, with some absent. The repertoire includes 50,000 or so clones, 75% to 85% of them detected once, and less than 7.5% sits in the top ten. Viral peptide pools were used in the ViraFEST assay to expand antigen-specific CD4+ T cells, and sequencing came afterward. The culture ran for around ten days before CD4+ T cells were isolated. Prior SARS-CoV-2 infection was absent in the vaccine recipients, as shown by negative nucleocapsid antibodies. After around 2 million PBMC were placed in each well, they were cultured with about 10 IU/ml IL-2 and about 10 ug/ml peptides. Fresh IL-2-containing medium replaced half the medium on days 3 and 7.

These data belong to a study of vaccination effects on CD4 cells after COVID-19. Study conclusions and caveats: After vaccination, at late timepoints, clones induced by infection and by vaccine contracted markedly. Vaccine-induced clones in healthy vaccinees cross-reacted with common cold coronaviruses in only 1 of 255 cases.

The material was CD4+ T cells from PBMCs cultured with HCoV-OC43 spike peptides, obtained before COVID-19 vaccination. Subset described: HCoV-OC43 spike overlapping peptide pool stimulation. The V call is TRBV6-6, the J call TRBJ1-5; D is undetermined. The sequence derives from a human donor who received a COVID-19 vaccine. The CDR3, as DNA: TGTGCCAGCTGCGGCTCGAATCAGCCCCAGCATTTT. This gives the protein CASCGSNQPQHF.